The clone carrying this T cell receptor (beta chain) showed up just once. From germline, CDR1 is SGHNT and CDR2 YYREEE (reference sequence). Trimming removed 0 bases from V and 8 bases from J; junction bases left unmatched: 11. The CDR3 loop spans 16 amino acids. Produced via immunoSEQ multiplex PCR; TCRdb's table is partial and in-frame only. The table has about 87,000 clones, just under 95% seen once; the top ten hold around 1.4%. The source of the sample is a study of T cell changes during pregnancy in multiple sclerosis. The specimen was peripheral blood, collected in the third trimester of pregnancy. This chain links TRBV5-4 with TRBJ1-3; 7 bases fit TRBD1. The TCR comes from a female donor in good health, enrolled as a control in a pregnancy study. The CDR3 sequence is CASSLDRGLVGDTIYF. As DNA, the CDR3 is TGTGCCAGCAGCTTGGACAGGGGTCTGGTAGGGGACACCATATATTTT.